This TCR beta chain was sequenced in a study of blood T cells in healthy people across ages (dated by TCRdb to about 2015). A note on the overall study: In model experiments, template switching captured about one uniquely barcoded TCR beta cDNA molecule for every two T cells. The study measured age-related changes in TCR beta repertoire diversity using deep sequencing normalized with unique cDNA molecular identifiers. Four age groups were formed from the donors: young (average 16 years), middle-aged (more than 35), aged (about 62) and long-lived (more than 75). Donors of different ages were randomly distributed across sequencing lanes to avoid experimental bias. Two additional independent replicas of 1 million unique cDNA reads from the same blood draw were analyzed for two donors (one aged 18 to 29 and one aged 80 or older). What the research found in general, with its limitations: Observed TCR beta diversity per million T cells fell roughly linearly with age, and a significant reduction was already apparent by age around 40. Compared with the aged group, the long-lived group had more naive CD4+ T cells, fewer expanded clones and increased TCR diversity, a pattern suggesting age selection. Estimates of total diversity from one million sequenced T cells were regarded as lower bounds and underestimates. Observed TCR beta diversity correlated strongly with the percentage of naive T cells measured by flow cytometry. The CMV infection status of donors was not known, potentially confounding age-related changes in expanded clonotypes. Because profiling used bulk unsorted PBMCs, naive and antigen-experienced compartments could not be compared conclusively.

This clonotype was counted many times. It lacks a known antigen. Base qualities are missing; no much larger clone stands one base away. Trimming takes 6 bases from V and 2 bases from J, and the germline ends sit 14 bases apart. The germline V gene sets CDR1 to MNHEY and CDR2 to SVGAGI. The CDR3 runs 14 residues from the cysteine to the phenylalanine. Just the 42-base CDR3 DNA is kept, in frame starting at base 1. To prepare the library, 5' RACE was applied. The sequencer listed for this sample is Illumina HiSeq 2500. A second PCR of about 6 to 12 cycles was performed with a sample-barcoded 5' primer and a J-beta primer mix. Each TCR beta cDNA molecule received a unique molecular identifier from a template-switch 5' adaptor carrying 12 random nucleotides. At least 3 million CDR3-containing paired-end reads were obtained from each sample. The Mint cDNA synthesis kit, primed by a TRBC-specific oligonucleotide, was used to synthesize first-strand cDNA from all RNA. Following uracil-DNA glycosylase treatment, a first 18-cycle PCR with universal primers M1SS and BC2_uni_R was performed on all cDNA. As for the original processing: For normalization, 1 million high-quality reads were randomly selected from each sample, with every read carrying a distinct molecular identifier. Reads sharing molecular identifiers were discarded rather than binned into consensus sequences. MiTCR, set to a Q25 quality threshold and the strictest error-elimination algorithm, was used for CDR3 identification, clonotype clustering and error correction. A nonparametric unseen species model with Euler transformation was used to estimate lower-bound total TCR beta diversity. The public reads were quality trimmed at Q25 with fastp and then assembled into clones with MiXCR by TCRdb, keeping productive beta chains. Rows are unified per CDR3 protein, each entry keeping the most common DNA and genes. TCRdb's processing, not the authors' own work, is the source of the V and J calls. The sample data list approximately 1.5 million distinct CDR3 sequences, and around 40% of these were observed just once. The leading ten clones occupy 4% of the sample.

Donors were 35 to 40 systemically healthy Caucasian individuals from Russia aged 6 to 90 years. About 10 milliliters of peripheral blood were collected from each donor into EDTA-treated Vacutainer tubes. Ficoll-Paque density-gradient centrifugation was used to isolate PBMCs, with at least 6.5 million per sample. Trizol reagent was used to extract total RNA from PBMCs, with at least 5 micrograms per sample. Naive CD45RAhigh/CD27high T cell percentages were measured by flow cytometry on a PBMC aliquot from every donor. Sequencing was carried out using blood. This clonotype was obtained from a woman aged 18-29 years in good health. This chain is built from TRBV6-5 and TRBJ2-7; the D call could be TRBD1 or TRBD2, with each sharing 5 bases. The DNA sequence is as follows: TGTGCCAGCAGACCACGGGGCCTTACCTACGAGCAGTACTTC. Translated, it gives CASRPRGLTYEQYF.